Following are 5 T cell receptor beta chains from one sample sequenced in a study of technical replicates of blood from a few donors. Clones were sequenced by immunoSEQ multiplex PCR, and TCRdb holds only the in-frame ones, with some missing. The sample records fewer than 100,000 clones, around 91% being singletons. Input material: T cells isolated from PBMCs. The source of these receptors is a human donor in good health.

The chain has TRBV11-2 and TRBJ2-7; no firm D call. Germline CDR1 reads SGHAT; CDR2 reads FQNNGV. V was trimmed by 1 base and J by 3 bases, leaving 7 bases between them. The CDR3 totals 13 residues. The CDR3 sequence is CASSLGLNYEQYF. The CDR3 DNA reads as TGTGCCAGCAGCTTAGGACTCAACTACGAGCAGTACTTC.

J is TRBJ1-2 and V is TRBV11-2; TRBD1 agrees at 8 bases. The CDR3 contains 15 residues. The germline CDR1 and CDR2 sequences are SGHAT and FQNNGV. The trim removed 5 bases at V and 5 bases at J, leaving 10 bases unmatched. CDR3 sequence: CASSLAGTGSYGYTF. DNA for the CDR3: TGTGCCAGCAGCCTCGCAGGGACAGGTTCTTATGGCTACACCTTC.

This chain links TRBV9 with TRBJ2-3; 12 positions match TRBD2. The CDR3 is 15 amino acids. J was trimmed by 6 bases and V by 2 bases; bases with no gene match: 4. Germline V CDR1 and CDR2: SGDLS, YYNGEE. The CDR3 nucleotides read TGTGCCAGCAGCGTTCTAGCGGGAGGGGCGGATACGCAGTATTTT. Protein sequence: CASSVLAGGADTQYF. Full variable domain (missing parts from reference TRBV9 and TRBJ2-3): DSGVTQTPKHLITATGQRVTLRCSPRSGDLSVYWYQQSLDQGLQFLIQYYNGEERAKGNILERFSAQQFPDLHSELNLSSLELGDSALYFCASSVLAGGADTQYFGPGTRLTVL.

This clone was observed a few times. The chain is built from TRBV6-6 and TRBJ2-2; 8 bases align to TRBD1. The CDR3 runs 14 residues. CDR1 and CDR2 (germline): MNHNY, SVGAGI (reference sequence). V lost 0 bases and J lost 6; bases outside the gene matches: 0. The CDR3: CASSYSTGAGELFF. The CDR3 DNA is TGTGCCAGCAGTTACTCGACAGGGGCCGGGGAGCTGTTTTTT.

Remarks on this clone: This same CDR3 is encoded by further DNA sequences in the sample. The rearrangement links TRBV11-3 to TRBJ2-1; 8 positions match TRBD2. This CDR3 comprises 15 residues. The V gene end was trimmed by 3 bases and the J gene end by 1 base; junction bases not matched to a gene: 2. Germline V gives CDR1 SGHNT, CDR2 YENEEA. In DNA form, the CDR3 reads TGTGCCAGCAGCTTTGCTAGCGGGTCCTACAATGAGCAGTTCTTC. Its translation: CASSFASGSYNEQFF.